Following are 24 T cell receptor beta chains from one sample sequenced in a study of blood T cell repertoires in COVID-19. Libraries were prepared by immunoSEQ multiplex PCR; TCRdb keeps only in-frame clonotypes and omits some of them. The sample has 150,000 to 200,000 clones, 82% seen once. The specimen sequenced was peripheral blood. The receptors originated from a middle-aged woman with COVID-19, enrolled during active disease.

The rearrangement uses TRBV6-5 and TRBJ2-2; the D gene is possibly TRBD2 (6 bases). There are 14 residues in the CDR3. CDR1 MNHEY and CDR2 SVGAGI come from the germline V gene. The V and J ends lost 10 bases and 6 bases respectively, with 18 bases between them. CDR3 bases: TGTGCCATCCACGACCCCCTAGCGCCCGGGGAGCTGTTTTTT. Translating gives CAIHDPLAPGELFF.

The gene calls are TRBV5-4 and TRBJ2-5; 8 nucleotides line up with TRBD1. V trimming: 3 bases; J trimming: 5 bases; junction bases outside the gene matches: 9. The CDR3 contains 15 residues. Germline V lookup: CDR1 SGHNT, CDR2 YYREEE (reference sequence). The CDR3 loop reads CASSSAGGVLETQYF. DNA of the CDR3: TGTGCCAGCAGCTCTGCAGGGGGCGTTTTGGAGACCCAGTACTTC.

This clone was seen ten or more times. The chain carries TRBV5-4 and TRBJ1-1; TRBD1 matches 10 bases. V shed 3 bases, J shed 5 bases, and the junction held 7 bases outside the gene matches. The CDR3 is 15 residues long. Germline-derived CDR1 and CDR2 are SGHNT and YYREEE (reference sequence). The CDR3 nucleotides are TGTGCCAGCAGCTCGGACAGGGGGGTAGGGACTGAAGCTTTCTTT. Encoded protein: CASSSDRGVGTEAFF. Drawing the rest from reference TRBV5-4 and TRBJ1-1, the complete variable domain is ETGVTQSPTHLIKTRGQQVTLRCSSQSGHNTVSWYQQALGQGPQFIFQYYREEENGRGNFPPRFSGLQFPNYSSELNVNALELDDSALYLCASSSDRGVGTEAFFGQGTRLTVV.

This clone was picked up one time. The gene calls are TRBV14 and TRBJ1-1, with unresolved D. This CDR3 contains 14 residues. Germline V lookup: CDR1 SGHDN, CDR2 FVKESK. V lost 0 bases and J lost 11, with 16 bases in between. In DNA form, the CDR3 reads TGTGCCAGCAGCCAAGATGTGACAACGGCTGCTGCTTTCTTT. This codes for CASSQDVTTAAAFF.

About this clone: The same CDR3 can be traced to other DNA sequences in this sample. The V call is TRBV28, the J call TRBJ2-7; perhaps TRBD1 as D (6 bases). The CDR3 has 14 residues. The germline V gene has CDR1 MDHEN and CDR2 SYDVKM. V dropped 5 bases and J dropped 2 bases, with 13 bases sitting between them. The CDR3 coding sequence is TGTGCCAGCAGTCTACAACAGGGTCCCTACGAGCAGTACTTC. This sequence encodes CASSLQQGPYEQYF.

This clone was observed a handful of times. The rearrangement joins TRBV11-3 to TRBJ2-1; the match to TRBD2 covers 10 bases. Looked up from germline, CDR1 is SGHNT and CDR2 is YENEEA. Trimming at V came to 2 bases and at J to 9 bases, leaving 4 bases not matched to a gene. The CDR3 has 14 residues. The CDR3 sequence is CASSLLAGAGEQFF. The CDR3 region has the DNA TGTGCCAGCAGCTTACTAGCGGGAGCGGGTGAGCAGTTCTTC. The whole variable domain, remainder taken from reference TRBV11-3 and TRBJ2-1, is EAGVVQSPRYKIIEKKQPVAFWCNPISGHNTLYWYLQNLGQGPELLIRYENEEAVDDSQLPKDRFSAERLKGVDSTLKIQPAELGDSAVYLCASSLLAGAGEQFFGPGTRLTVL.

V and J are TRBV11-2 and TRBJ1-6, with unresolved D. Looked up from germline, CDR1 is SGHAT and CDR2 is FQNNGV. This CDR3 has 14 amino acids. The V end lost 6 bases, the J end lost 4 bases, and 10 bases lay between the germline ends. CDR3 loop: CASSSTRYNSPLHF. The CDR3 bases are TGTGCCAGCAGTTCGACACGATATAATTCACCCCTCCACTTT.

The chain joins TRBV28 to TRBJ2-2, with 8 bases identical to TRBD2. The junction had 7 bases not matched to a gene; V was cut back by 6 bases and J by 4 bases. The CDR3 sequence is 15 residues long. Germline assignment: CDR1 MDHEN and CDR2 SYDVKM. This chain's CDR3 is CASSYLGGGTGELFF. DNA for the CDR3: TGTGCCAGCAGCTACCTCGGGGGGGGCACCGGGGAGCTGTTTTTT.

The chain links TRBV5-4 to TRBJ2-1, with D perhaps matching TRBD1 (5 bases). The V and J ends lost 4 bases and 9 bases respectively, with 32 bases between them. The length of the CDR3 is 19 residues. Germline lookup yields CDR1 SGHNT and CDR2 YYREEE (reference sequence). CDR3 bases: TGTGCCAGCAGCGACCCCTCGGGCGGAGCGTGGGAAGGGGCTGGTGAGCAGTTCTTC. Its translation is CASSDPSGGAWEGAGEQFF.

This CDR3 reads CASSGAGAISGNTIYF. For the CDR3, the DNA is TGTGCCAGCAGTGGGGCAGGAGCCATCTCTGGAAACACCATATATTTT. The gene calls are TRBV28 and TRBJ1-3; weak D call: TRBD1 (5 bases). The CDR3 sequence is 16 residues long. Looked up from germline, CDR1 is MDHEN and CDR2 is SYDVKM. Deletions cut 5 bases from V and 0 bases from J, with 14 bases between.

J is TRBJ2-3 and V is TRBV10-2; tentatively, D is TRBD2 (5 bases). V was cut by 9 bases and J by 2 bases, with 12 bases left in between. The V gene's germline CDR1 is WSHSY and CDR2 SAAADI. This CDR3 has 13 residues. CDR3 protein: CASTRLATDTQYF. CDR3 nucleotide sequence: TGCGCCAGTACTAGGTTGGCCACAGATACGCAGTATTTT.

V is TRBV5-6 and J is TRBJ1-1; 9 bases map to TRBD1. CDR3 length equals 16 residues. The V and J ends lost 3 bases and 2 bases, in that order; junction bases with no gene match: 8. Germline V gives CDR1 SGHDT, CDR2 YYEEEE. CDR3 loop: CASSSPMGQGNTEAFF. CDR3 bases: TGTGCCAGCAGCTCGCCTATGGGACAGGGAAACACTGAAGCTTTCTTT.

This clone was seen ten or more times. The chain joins TRBV5-1 to TRBJ1-1, with 8 bases lining up with TRBD1. J lost 3 bases, V lost 4 bases, and 2 bases had no gene match. This CDR3 has 13 amino acids. Germline V gene data show CDR1 as SGHRS and CDR2 as YFSETQ. DNA for the CDR3: TGCGCCAGCAGCACGGACAGGGACACTGAAGCTTTCTTT. It is translated as CASSTDRDTEAFF.

The gene calls are TRBV7-9 and TRBJ1-2; weak D call: TRBD1 (5 bases). The ends were cut back, 5 bases at V and 2 bases at J, with 15 bases in the middle. Per germline, CDR1 SEHNR and CDR2 FQNEAQ (reference sequence). The CDR3 totals 15 residues. CDR3 in DNA: TGTGCCAGCAGCCTATACTTATCAGGGAACTATGGCTACACCTTC. This codes for CASSLYLSGNYGYTF.

The chain links TRBV2 to TRBJ2-1; 7 nucleotides agree with TRBD1. V shed 8 bases and J 6 bases; nucleotides not matched to a gene: 13. This CDR3 contains 15 residues. The germline CDR1 and CDR2 sequences are SNHLY and FYNNEI. CDR3 coding DNA: TGTGCCAGCTCTCGCCACCCGCCAGGGGGCAATGAGCAGTTCTTC. Translating it yields CASSRHPPGGNEQFF.

The V gene is TRBV3-1 (or the pseudogene TRBV3-2), the J gene TRBJ2-1; the match to TRBD2 covers 11 bases. The V gene's germline CDR1 is LGHDT and CDR2 YNNKEL (reference sequence). V was clipped by 5 bases and J by 7 bases; unmatched bases: 4. The CDR3 covers 14 residues. CDR3 sequence reads: CASSSGLAVNEQFF. In nucleotides, the CDR3 is TGTGCCAGCAGCTCGGGACTAGCGGTAAATGAGCAGTTCTTC.

The rearrangement uses TRBV5-5 and TRBJ1-2, with D tentatively TRBD1 (6 bases). The CDR3 spans 15 residues. V was clipped by 4 bases and J by 4 bases, with 17 bases between them. From germline, CDR1 is SGHKS and CDR2 YYEKEE (reference sequence). The CDR3 here is CASSPRPGQLYGYTF. Here the CDR3 DNA reads TGTGCCAGCAGCCCCCGCCCCGGACAGCTCTATGGCTACACCTTC.

The chain joins TRBV30 to TRBJ1-3; a weak D match, TRBD1 (6 bases). Deletions cut 4 bases from V and 0 bases from J, with 10 bases between. The CDR3 consists of 14 residues. Germline CDR1 reads GTSNPN; CDR2 reads SVGIG (reference sequence). The CDR3 bases are TGTGCCTGGATCAGGGGAATCTCTGGAAACACCATATATTTT. Amino acids: CAWIRGISGNTIYF.

The V and J genes are TRBV18 and TRBJ1-4, with TRBD1 matching over 8 bases. This CDR3 comprises 16 residues. The V segment lost 4 bases and the J segment 2 bases; nucleotides outside the gene matches: 6. Germline values: CDR1 KGHSH, CDR2 LQKENI. CDR3: CASSRRTGSTNEKLFF. Written as DNA, the CDR3 is TGTGCCAGCTCACGAAGGACAGGGTCGACTAATGAAAAACTGTTTTTT.

This sequence joins TRBV7-2 and TRBJ1-1; D gene unclear. The CDR3 extends over 14 amino acids. Germline lookup yields CDR1 SGHTA and CDR2 FQGNSA. V shed 2 bases and J shed 1 base, with 8 bases lying between them. Here the CDR3 DNA reads TGTGCCAGCAGCTTACATGGAGGGAACACTGAAGCTTTCTTT. Translating it yields CASSLHGGNTEAFF. The full variable domain, in which reference TRBV7-2 and TRBJ1-1 provide the parts outside the CDR3, is GAGVSQSPSNKVTEKGKDVELRCDPISGHTALYWYRQSLGQGLEFLIYFQGNSAPDKSGLPSDRFSAERTGGSVSTLTIQRTQQEDSAVYLCASSLHGGNTEAFFGQGTRLTVV.

V is TRBV6-5 and J is TRBJ2-1, with TRBD2 matching over 12 bases. In germline, CDR1 is MNHEY, CDR2 SVGAGI. Germline trimming cut 4 bases from V and 9 bases from J; bases unmatched to any gene: 10. The CDR3 spans 16 residues. DNA for the CDR3: TGTGCCAGCAGTTCACAGCGACTAGCGGGAGTGGCTGAGCAGTTCTTC. This codes for CASSSQRLAGVAEQFF.

This chain links TRBV6-5 with TRBJ1-5, with a possible D match to TRBD1 (6 bases). Germline V CDR1 and CDR2: MNHEY, SVGAGI. The CDR3 runs to 14 residues. The V and J ends lost 6 bases and 1 base respectively, with 10 bases between them. The CDR3 reads CASSPGTSNQPQHF. Here the CDR3 DNA reads TGTGCCAGCAGCCCCGGGACAAGCAATCAGCCCCAGCATTTT.

The chain carries TRBV7-2 and TRBJ2-5; 10 bases fit TRBD2. Germline CDR1 and CDR2: SGHTA and FQGNSA. V lost 10 bases to trimming and J lost 1 base; unmatched junction nucleotides: 6. The CDR3 sequence is 14 residues long. The CDR3, as DNA: TGTGCCAAGTCGGGACTAGCGATCCAAGAGACCCAGTACTTC. It is translated as CAKSGLAIQETQYF.

J is TRBJ1-5 and V is TRBV19; unclear D gene. Germline CDR1 LNHDA, CDR2 SQIVND (reference sequence). This CDR3 is built from 15 residues. Trimming shortened V by 5 bases and J by 1 base, and 12 bases separated the two germline ends. CDR3 in amino acids: CASSAELLSNQPQHF. CDR3 nucleotide sequence: TGTGCCAGTAGTGCTGAACTACTAAGCAATCAGCCCCAGCATTTT. The complete variable domain, with remaining parts taken from reference TRBV19 and TRBJ1-5, reads DGGITQSPKYLFRKEGQNVTLSCEQNLNHDAMYWYRQDPGQGLRLIYYSQIVNDFQKGDIAEGYSVSREKKESFPLTVTSAQKNPTAFYLCASSAELLSNQPQHFGDGTRLSIL.